This T cell receptor beta chain was profiled in a study of T cells in Graves' hyperthyroidism and ophthalmopathy. Study-wide results and limits: Through a model of 13 V-J features, ophthalmopathy was separated from stable hyperthyroidism.

What was amplified from RNA transcripts were TCR beta CDR3 regions. The HTBI primer set drove a first-round RT-PCR of the TCR CDR3. TCRdb ran MiXCR on the multiplex PCR reads and lists one entry per CDR3 protein. The profile shows more than 550,000 distinct CDR3 sequences, approximately 18% of them singletons. This clonotype has more than one count but fewer than ten. Its specificity is unknown. Drawn at first hyperthyroidism diagnosis, the blood sample preceded any ophthalmopathy symptoms. Fresh peripheral blood, 7.5 to 10 ml of it, supplied the PBMCs. The sequence derives from a woman aged 50 to 65 with Graves' hyperthyroidism that later progressed to Graves' ophthalmopathy. Material for sequencing was blood.

The CDR3 reads CSARSGQGYGYTF. The CDR3 DNA follows: TGCAGTGCTAGATCGGGACAGGGATACGGCTACACCTTC. V usage is TRBV20-1 and J usage is TRBJ1-2, with TRBD1 matching 9 bases. Trimming removed 2 bases from V and 8 bases from J; junction bases left unmatched: 6. Germline V gene data show CDR1 as DFQATT and CDR2 as SNEGSKA (reference sequence). The CDR3 loop spans 13 amino acids.